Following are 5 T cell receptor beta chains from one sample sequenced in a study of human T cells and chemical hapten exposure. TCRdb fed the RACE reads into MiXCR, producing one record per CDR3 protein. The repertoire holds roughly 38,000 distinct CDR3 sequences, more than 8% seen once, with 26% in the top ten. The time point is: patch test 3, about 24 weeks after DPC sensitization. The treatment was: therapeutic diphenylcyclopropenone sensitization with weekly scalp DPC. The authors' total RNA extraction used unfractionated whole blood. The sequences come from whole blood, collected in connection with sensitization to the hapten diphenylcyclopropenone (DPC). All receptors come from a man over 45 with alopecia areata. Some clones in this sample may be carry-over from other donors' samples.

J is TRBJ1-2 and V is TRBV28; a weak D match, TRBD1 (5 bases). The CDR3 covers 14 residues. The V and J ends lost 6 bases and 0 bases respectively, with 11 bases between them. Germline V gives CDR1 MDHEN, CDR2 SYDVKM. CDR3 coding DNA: TGTGCCAGCAGCCGGGACTTTCCTAACTATGGCTACACCTTC. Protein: CASSRDFPNYGYTF.

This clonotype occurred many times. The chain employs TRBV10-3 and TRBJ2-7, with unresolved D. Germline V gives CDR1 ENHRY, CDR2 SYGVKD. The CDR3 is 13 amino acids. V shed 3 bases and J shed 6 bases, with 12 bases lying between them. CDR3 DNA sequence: TGTGCCATCAGTGACTTAATTGAAGGCGAGCAGTACTTC. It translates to CAISDLIEGEQYF.

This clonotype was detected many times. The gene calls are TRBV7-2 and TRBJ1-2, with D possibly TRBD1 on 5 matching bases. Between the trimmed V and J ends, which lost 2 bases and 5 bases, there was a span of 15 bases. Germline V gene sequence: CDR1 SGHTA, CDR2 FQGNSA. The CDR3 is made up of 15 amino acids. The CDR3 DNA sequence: TGTGCCAGCAGCTTACCCCACGGACATTTATATGGCTACACCTTC. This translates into CASSLPHGHLYGYTF.

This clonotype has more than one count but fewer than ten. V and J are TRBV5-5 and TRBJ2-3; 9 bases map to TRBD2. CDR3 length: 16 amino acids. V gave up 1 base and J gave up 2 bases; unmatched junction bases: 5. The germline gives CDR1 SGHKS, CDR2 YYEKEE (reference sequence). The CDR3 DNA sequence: TGTGCCAGCAGCTTGAATGCGGGAGGGGTCACAGATACGCAGTATTTT. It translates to CASSLNAGGVTDTQYF.

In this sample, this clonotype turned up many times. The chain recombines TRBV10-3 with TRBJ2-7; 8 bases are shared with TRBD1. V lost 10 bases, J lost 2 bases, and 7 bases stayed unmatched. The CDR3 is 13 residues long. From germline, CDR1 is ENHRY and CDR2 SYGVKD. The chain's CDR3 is CATEGQDTYEQYF. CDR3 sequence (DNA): TGTGCCACCGAGGGACAGGACACCTACGAGCAGTACTTC.